Shown below are 18 T cell receptor beta chains from a single sample sequenced in a study of cytomegalovirus exposure and HLA in healthy donors. Amplification used 60 Vbeta primers and 13 Jbeta primers. Data came from immunoSEQ multiplex PCR; TCRdb stores just in-frame clones and leaves some out. This sample has more than 95,000 clones; roughly 74% occur once, and the top ten carry 14%. Sequencing was performed on PBMCs. These receptors came from a woman between 65 and 79 years old in good health and CMV-seropositive.

The chain has TRBV18 and TRBJ1-4, with a possible D match to TRBD1 (6 bases). Germline CDR1 and CDR2: KGHSH and LQKENI. The CDR3 is made up of 15 amino acids. V lost 2 bases and J lost 8, with 15 bases in between. CDR3 residues: CASSPGAQGMEKLFF. The CDR3 DNA sequence: TGTGCCAGCTCACCAGGCGCACAGGGAATGGAAAAACTGTTTTTT. Complete variable domain (other parts from reference TRBV18 and TRBJ1-4): NAGVMQNPRHLVRRRGQEARLRCSPMKGHSHVYWYRQLPEEGLKFMVYLQKENIIDESGMPKERFSAEFPKEGPSILRIQQVVRGDSAAYFCASSPGAQGMEKLFFGSGTQLSVL.

This clone was counted only a few times. The CDR3 here is CASSHSDRADQPQHF. CDR3 coding DNA: TGTGCCAGCTCACACTCGGACAGGGCTGATCAGCCCCAGCATTTT. V and J are TRBV18 and TRBJ1-5, with TRBD1 matching 8 bases. This CDR3 region has 15 residues. Germline CDR1 KGHSH, CDR2 LQKENI. The V and J ends lost 4 bases and 5 bases, in that order; junction bases with no gene match: 7.

CDR3 nucleotide sequence: TGTGCCAGCAGTTATACCCCGCCGGGGGGGCTTGGTGAAAAACTGTTTTTT. Translation gives CASSYTPPGGLGEKLFF. J is TRBJ1-4 and V is TRBV27; D is possibly TRBD1 (6 bases). The CDR3 covers 17 residues. Trimming took off 4 bases at V and 7 bases at J, with 22 bases between the two ends. Germline CDR1 MNHEY, CDR2 SMNVEV (reference sequence).

The rearrangement joins TRBV15 to TRBJ1-3, with D unclear. V was trimmed by 5 bases and J by 1 base, leaving 12 bases between them. The CDR3 contains 15 residues. Germline V CDR1 and CDR2: LNHNV, YYDKDF (reference sequence). The CDR3 reads CATSLRRVSGNTIYF. CDR3 sequence (DNA): TGTGCCACCAGCTTAAGACGGGTTTCTGGAAACACCATATATTTT.

CDR3 region: CASSPQASQLGTQYF. The CDR3 nucleotides read TGTGCCAGTAGTCCACAGGCAAGTCAGCTTGGGACCCAGTACTTC. V usage is TRBV19 and J usage is TRBJ2-5, with a possible D match to TRBD1 (5 bases). CDR1 and CDR2 (germline): LNHDA, SQIVND (reference sequence). The ends were cut back, 5 bases at V and 7 bases at J, with 20 bases in the middle. This CDR3 contains 15 residues.

V usage is TRBV5-1 and J usage is TRBJ2-1, with 9 bases lining up with TRBD2. Germline assignment: CDR1 SGHRS and CDR2 YFSETQ. The CDR3 is 15 residues long. V lost 1 base and J lost 4; bases outside the gene matches: 3. CDR3 nucleotides: TGCGCCAGCAGCTTGTTTACTAGCGGGTACAATGAGCAGTTCTTC. Translation: CASSLFTSGYNEQFF.

In this sample, this clone turned up a few times. The chain employs TRBV9 and TRBJ1-4; D remains unclear. The V gene's germline CDR1 is SGDLS and CDR2 YYNGEE. Trimming cost V 4 bases and J 4 bases, with 14 bases left between them. This CDR3 spans 15 amino acids. The CDR3 nucleotides are TGTGCCAGCAGCCCAATGGGCAGGCGTAATGAAAAACTGTTTTTT. Residues: CASSPMGRRNEKLFF.

This chain connects TRBV2 to TRBJ1-2; D is unresolved. The CDR3 sequence is 15 residues long. Germline CDR1 and CDR2: SNHLY and FYNNEI. V lost 8 bases to trimming and J lost 4 bases, with 20 bases between them. In DNA, the CDR3 is TGTGCCAGCGAACTAAGCCGTGGGAGCTTCTATGGCTACACCTTC. As protein: CASELSRGSFYGYTF.

V is TRBV18 and J is TRBJ1-3, with a weak D call TRBD1 (5 bases). The CDR3 consists of 14 residues. V was clipped by 5 bases and J by 0 bases, with 8 bases between them. Germline CDR1 reads KGHSH; CDR2 reads LQKENI. CDR3 protein: CASSGGTSGNTIYF. The CDR3 region has the DNA TGTGCCAGCTCAGGCGGGACCTCTGGAAACACCATATATTTT.

The rearrangement uses TRBV5-1 and TRBJ1-1, with D perhaps TRBD1 (5 bases). The V end was cut by 4 bases, the J end by 4 bases, with 17 bases between. The CDR3 runs 15 residues. Germline values: CDR1 SGHRS, CDR2 YFSETQ. The CDR3 loop reads CASSISLAGGTEAFF. The CDR3 DNA reads TGCGCCAGCAGCATCTCCTTGGCGGGGGGCACTGAAGCTTTCTTT.

The chain is built from TRBV6-5 and TRBJ1-3; TRBD1 might be the D (6 bases). This CDR3 is built from 13 residues. V was pared by 2 bases and J by 4 bases, with 6 bases between. The germline V gene encodes CDR1 MNHEY and CDR2 SVGAGI. CDR3 sequence: CASSYTGGNTIYF. The CDR3 nucleotides are TGTGCCAGCAGTTACACAGGGGGAAACACCATATATTTT.

This clone has just one count. The chain recombines TRBV19 with TRBJ2-5; 7 positions match TRBD2. This CDR3 spans 12 amino acids. Losses at the gene ends were 2 bases for V and 9 bases for J; bases not matched to a gene: 3. The V gene's germline CDR1 is LNHDA and CDR2 SQIVND (reference sequence). The CDR3, as DNA: TGTGCCAGTAGTATACGGGGGGAGGCCCAGTACTTC. This gives the protein CASSIRGEAQYF.

The V call is TRBV6-5, the J call TRBJ2-5; D is perhaps TRBD1 (5 bases). The DNA end favors TRBJ2-7, so the J call may be wrong. Germline V lookup: CDR1 MNHEY, CDR2 SVGAGI. This CDR3 is 12 amino acids long. This CDR3 reads CASSAQGYEQYF. In nucleotides, the CDR3 is TGTGCCAGCAGTGCGCAGGGCTACGAGCAGTACTTC.

The chain joins TRBV5-4 to TRBJ2-7, with TRBD2 as a possible D gene (6 bases). CDR1 and CDR2 from the germline V gene are SGHNT and YYREEE (reference sequence). CDR3 length: 15 amino acids. V gave up 4 bases and J gave up 0 bases, with 14 bases separating them. The CDR3 DNA is TGTGCCAGCAGCGTAACTAGCCATAGCTCCTACGAGCAGTACTTC. This encodes CASSVTSHSSYEQYF.

The chain couples TRBV5-1 to TRBJ2-5, with 8 bases lining up with TRBD1. CDR3 size: 16 residues. Looked up from germline, CDR1 is SGHRS and CDR2 is YFSETQ. Trimming cost V 0 bases and J 9 bases; bases outside gene matches: 13. CDR3 in amino acids: CASSLAGQGANAPQYF. In DNA, the CDR3 is TGCGCCAGCAGCTTGGCTGGACAGGGCGCCAATGCGCCCCAGTACTTC.

The chain couples TRBV18 to TRBJ2-3, with D possibly being TRBD2 (6 bases). In germline, CDR1 is KGHSH, CDR2 LQKENI. The CDR3 runs to 13 residues. V was cut by 3 bases and J by 5 bases, with 9 bases left in between. The CDR3 DNA sequence: TGTGCCAGCTCACCCGGGCGGGGAGATACGCAGTATTTT. It yields the protein CASSPGRGDTQYF.

The chain couples TRBV7-2 to TRBJ1-6, with D perhaps matching TRBD1 (6 bases). Germline-derived CDR1 and CDR2 are SGHTA and FQGNSA. Trimming pared 1 base from V and 7 bases from J, leaving 11 bases between. This CDR3 is 15 amino acids long. The CDR3 sequence: CASSLVTRGNSPLHF. In DNA form, the CDR3 reads TGTGCCAGCAGCTTAGTGACCAGGGGAAATTCACCCCTCCACTTT.

The chain recombines TRBV9 with TRBJ1-4, with D uncertain. V was pared by 5 bases and J by 2 bases, with 10 bases between. This CDR3 has 14 residues. The germline V gene has CDR1 SGDLS and CDR2 YYNGEE. CDR3 amino acids: CASRVTATNEKLFF. CDR3 nucleotide sequence: TGTGCCAGCAGAGTTACAGCTACTAATGAAAAACTGTTTTTT.